This TCR beta chain was found in a study of T-cell memory formation after mild COVID-19. Findings of the study overall: Second-wave clones reaching peak frequency on day 37 lacked confirmed SARS-CoV-2 specificity. Pre-infection memory carried some responding clones, suggesting that cross-reactive memory joined.

V was clipped by 5 bases and J by 2 bases; unmatched bases: 5. The CDR3 loop spans 16 amino acids. CDR1 is KGHDR and CDR2 is SFDVKD in the germline V gene. From the 5' RACE reads, TCRdb called clonotypes with MiXCR, one entry per CDR3 protein. The table lists around 340,000 distinct CDR3 sequences, approximately 21% of them singletons, with roughly an eighth in the top ten. As to this clonotype: No antigen is known for it.

The chain has TRBV24-1 and TRBJ2-1; TRBD2 agrees at 10 bases. The specimen sequenced was PBMCs or a T cell subset sorted from them (not recorded which). This receptor was identified in an adult woman who had mild COVID-19 (a few samples of this study predate the infection). Cell type and time point are not known. The CDR3 sequence: CATSAGAGGAYNEQFF. In DNA form, the CDR3 reads TGTGCCACCAGTGCCGGAGCGGGAGGGGCCTACAATGAGCAGTTCTTC.